This T cell receptor beta chain originates from a study of neurological immune-mediated disorders. As for the study in general: The multiple sclerosis group of 34 included 31 relapsing-remitting and 3 secondary progressive patients. Study observations and caveats: Phylogenetically, 18 of 34 multiple sclerosis patients' repertoires fell into one related-CDR3 cluster, a possible signature.

PBMCs stored at -80 C, 2 million in total, were the source of the unsorted libraries. The cDNA was synthesized by 5'RACE incorporating 10-nucleotide random UMIs. One entry per CDR3 protein results from TCRdb running MiXCR on the 5' RACE reads. The profile shows 30,000 to 40,000 distinct CDR3 sequences, around 4% of them singletons. This clonotype occurred many times. Antigen specificity is unknown. The CDR3 runs to 16 residues. V gave up 0 bases and J gave up 9 bases, with 18 bases separating them. Germline CDR1 reads DFQATT; CDR2 reads SNEGSKA (reference sequence). This receptor was obtained from a man in his thirties or forties with multiple sclerosis. The gene calls are TRBV20-1 and TRBJ1-6; no clear D gene. Material for sequencing was PBMCs. CDR3 nucleotide sequence: TGCAGTGCTAGAGACCCCGTTTCGGTGAGGGTTTCACCCCTCCACTTT. This gives the protein CSARDPVSVRVSPLHF.